This T cell receptor beta chain is from a study of T-cell reconstitution after alpha-beta-depleted transplantation in children. Germline values: CDR1 KGHDR, CDR2 SFDVKD. The CDR3 length is 16 residues. J lost 9 bases, V lost 7 bases, and 9 bases had no gene match. A library of TCRbeta sequences, prepared with unique molecular identifiers, was generated. MiXCR, applied by TCRdb to the PCR reads, yields one record per CDR3 protein. The profile covers 500,000 to 600,000 distinct CDR3 sequences, with around a third appearing a single time and approximately 2.3% taken by the ten largest. This material consisted of PBMCs from the stem cell graft donor, taken from the stem cell graft. The TCR comes from a human donor who donated a stem cell graft to a child with aplastic anemia. This chain uses TRBV24-1 with TRBJ2-1, with TRBD2 identical over 15 bases. The CDR3 spells CATRRGLAGGPGEQFF. Here the CDR3 DNA reads TGTGCCACCAGACGAGGACTAGCGGGAGGGCCTGGTGAGCAGTTCTTC.